Reported below is one T cell receptor (beta chain). Its antigen is unknown. This sample is drawn from a study of Graves' ophthalmopathy and Graves' hyperthyroidism. Points from the study as a whole: The 13-signature model separated ophthalmopathy from stable hyperthyroidism at 85% to 90% sensitivity and 80% to 84% specificity.

Scientists amplified the TCR beta CDR3 regions from RNA transcripts. HTBI primers were employed in first-round RT-PCR, then a second-round multiplex PCR followed. TCRdb independently ran MiXCR on the multiplex PCR reads; one entry per CDR3 protein. Of about 740,000 distinct CDR3 sequences in the sample, 40% were seen once. J lost 4 bases, V lost 2 bases, and 3 bases had no gene match. CDR3 length: 14 residues. Germline V gene lookup returns CDR1 DFQATT and CDR2 SNEGSKA (reference sequence). Each donor who had ophthalmopathy showed moderate-to-severe activity, a CAS of ≥3, a NOSPECS of ≥4, and a duration under 3 months. Other autoimmune disease, uncontrolled infection, pregnancy and lactation led to exclusion.

J is TRBJ2-5 and V is TRBV20-1; 11 bases align to TRBD2. This sequence originates from an adult man with Graves' ophthalmopathy. Sequenced sample: peripheral blood. Here the CDR3 DNA reads TGCAGTGCTAGAACGGGACTAGCGGCAGAGACCCAGTACTTC. It is translated as CSARTGLAAETQYF.